A selection of T cell receptor beta chains follows, all from one sample in a study of identical twins. TCRdb independently ran MiXCR on the 5' RACE reads; one entry per CDR3 protein. The sample lists 410,000 or so distinct CDR3 sequences; 18% were seen once. Sequencing input: naive T cells sorted from blood. The receptors were sampled from a man aged 45 to 65 in good health. Each CDR3 is given with its conserved first and last residue. The D gene is left open where the match is weak. Not all rows give a size; the values are once, few, many and, for expanded clones, a class.

J: TRBJ1-5
size: .
D: .
V: TRBV20-1
CDR3: CSARVGSQPQHF
DNA: TGCAGTGCTAGAGTGGGAAGTCAGCCCCAGCATTTT

J: TRBJ2-3
size: few
D: .
V: TRBV20-1
CDR3: CSALEGTLTDTQYF
DNA: TGCAGTGCTTTAGAGGGGACACTCACAGATACGCAGTATTTT

J: TRBJ2-3
size: many
D: .
V: TRBV2
CDR3: CAKLGGGATDTQYF
DNA: TGTGCTAAGCTTGGAGGGGGGGCCACAGATACGCAGTATTTT

J: TRBJ1-1
size: many
D: TRBD1
V: TRBV7-2
CDR3: CASSRQGRGQSTAFF
DNA: TGTGCCAGCAGCCGACAGGGGAGGGGGCAGAGCACAGCTTTCTTT

J: TRBJ2-1
size: .
D: .
V: TRBV9
CDR3: CASSGHNNEQFF
DNA: TGTGCCAGCAGCGGTCACAACAATGAGCAGTTCTTC

J: TRBJ2-7
size: few
D: .
V: TRBV28
CDR3: CASNWGYEQYF
DNA: TGTGCCAGCAACTGGGGGTACGAGCAGTACTTC

J: TRBJ2-1
size: many
D: .
V: TRBV27
CDR3: CASSRPGQEQFF
DNA: TGTGCCAGCAGCCGACCGGGACAAGAGCAGTTCTTC

J: TRBJ2-1
size: many
D: .
V: TRBV11-2
CDR3: CASSLVSYNEQFF
DNA: TGTGCCAGCAGCTTGGTGAGTTACAATGAGCAGTTCTTC

J: TRBJ2-1
size: many
D: .
V: TRBV6-5
CDR3: CASSYRDSNEQFF
DNA: TGTGCCAGCAGTTACAGAGACAGCAATGAGCAGTTCTTC

J: TRBJ2-5
size: many
D: .
V: TRBV14
CDR3: CASSRYTNNNQETQYF
DNA: TGTGCCAGCAGCCGATATACAAATAACAACCAAGAGACCCAGTACTTC

J: TRBJ2-5
size: few
D: TRBD1
V: TRBV12-3/TRBV12-4
CDR3: CASSPQGTETQYF
DNA: TGTGCCAGCAGCCCACAGGGGACGGAGACCCAGTACTTC

J: TRBJ1-2
size: few
D: TRBD1
V: TRBV29-1
CDR3: CSARGQGGNYGYTF
DNA: TGCAGCGCGCGGGGACAGGGGGGCAACTATGGCTACACCTTC

J: TRBJ1-1
size: many
D: .
V: TRBV4-3
CDR3: CASSQDRTLGGTEAFF
DNA: TGCGCCAGCAGCCAAGACAGGACCCTTGGGGGCACTGAAGCTTTCTTT

J: TRBJ1-1
size: many
D: .
V: TRBV6-2/TRBV6-3
CDR3: CASSSRGGQGTEAFF
DNA: TGTGCCAGCAGTTCCCGGGGGGGACAAGGGACTGAAGCTTTCTTT

J: TRBJ1-1
size: many
D: .
V: TRBV29-1
CDR3: CSALGKTEAFF
DNA: TGCAGCGCCCTAGGCAAGACTGAAGCTTTCTTT

J: TRBJ2-5
size: .
D: .
V: TRBV12-3/TRBV12-4
CDR3: CASSPRQSHPKTQYF
DNA: TGTGCCAGCAGTCCGAGACAGTCTCACCCTAAGACCCAGTACTTC

J: TRBJ1-2
size: many
D: .
V: TRBV7-6
CDR3: CASSLTIGQGSYGYTF
DNA: TGTGCCAGCAGCCTCACAATCGGCCAGGGGTCATATGGCTACACCTTC

J: TRBJ2-1
size: few
D: .
V: TRBV12-3/TRBV12-4
CDR3: CASSWGDSYNEQFF
DNA: TGTGCCAGCAGTTGGGGGGACAGCTACAATGAGCAGTTCTTC

J: TRBJ2-2
size: few
D: .
V: TRBV6-5
CDR3: CASSYWAGASTGELFF
DNA: TGTGCCAGCAGTTACTGGGCAGGGGCAAGCACCGGGGAGCTGTTTTTT

J: TRBJ1-5
size: .
D: .
V: TRBV7-2
CDR3: CASRGGSANQPQHF
DNA: TGTGCCAGCAGGGGGGGCAGCGCCAATCAGCCCCAGCATTTT

J: TRBJ1-3
size: .
D: .
V: TRBV6-1
CDR3: CASSELALFSGNTIYF
DNA: TGTGCCAGCAGTGAACTCGCCCTGTTCTCTGGAAACACCATATATTTT

J: TRBJ1-5
size: .
D: TRBD1
V: TRBV7-8
CDR3: CASSWDRGLLTNSNQPQHF
DNA: TGTGCCAGCAGCTGGGACAGGGGGCTATTAACCAATAGCAATCAGCCCCAGCATTTT

J: TRBJ1-4
size: .
D: .
V: TRBV6-5
CDR3: CASSYSALRSEKLFF
DNA: TGTGCCAGCAGTTACTCGGCCTTGAGGTCTGAAAAACTGTTTTTT

J: TRBJ2-7
size: few
D: TRBD1
V: TRBV20-1
CDR3: CSAIPGARRDSSYEQYF
DNA: TGCAGTGCAATCCCAGGCGCCAGACGGGACAGCTCCTACGAGCAGTACTTC

J: TRBJ2-3
size: few
D: .
V: TRBV27
CDR3: CASSLSLTHPDTQYF
DNA: TGTGCCAGCAGTTTATCCTTGACCCACCCCGATACGCAGTATTTT

J: TRBJ2-7
size: .
D: TRBD2
V: TRBV7-6
CDR3: CASSLAGGLVEQYF
DNA: TGTGCCAGCAGCTTAGCGGGAGGGCTCGTCGAGCAGTACTTC

J: TRBJ2-1
size: once
D: TRBD2
V: TRBV6-1
CDR3: CASSLQGLAGQSYNEQFF
DNA: TGTGCCAGCAGCCTACAGGGACTAGCGGGGCAATCCTACAATGAGCAGTTCTTC

J: TRBJ2-7
size: .
D: .
V: TRBV6-2/TRBV6-3
CDR3: CASSYLGPYEQYF
DNA: TGTGCCAGCAGTTATTTGGGTCCCTACGAGCAGTACTTC

J: TRBJ2-1
size: .
D: TRBD1
V: TRBV6-2/TRBV6-3
CDR3: CASSYNQGAYNEQFF
DNA: TGTGCCAGCAGTTACAATCAGGGGGCTTACAATGAGCAGTTCTTC